Included here is one T cell receptor (beta chain) sequence, with context. Its antigen remains unknown. Sequencing used immunoSEQ multiplex PCR; TCRdb keeps in-frame clones, though not all of them. The table lists about 86,000 clones, 75% to 95% of them singletons. These data belong to a study of OX40 agonist ivuxolimab in advanced cancers. The wider study: Cohort: about 82% men, mean age approximately 66, aged about 20 to 90.

Per the germline V gene, CDR1 is LNHDA and CDR2 is SQIVND (reference sequence). The CDR3 totals 19 residues. V lost 6 bases to trimming and J lost 2 bases, with 26 bases between them. Study-wide results and limits: Among T cells, CD8+ cells averaged more expanded clones than CD4+ cells.

Sequencing was performed on CD4+ or CD8+ T cells sorted from blood, taken in a trial of the OX40 agonist ivuxolimab. This chain joins TRBV19 and TRBJ2-1; D possibly uses TRBD1 or TRBD2 (5 bases each). The sequence derives from an adult with an advanced solid tumor such as melanoma, head and neck, liver or kidney cancer. CDR3 region: CASSGPGPTHQGPYNEQFF. CDR3 in DNA: TGTGCCAGTAGCGGACCGGGACCCACCCACCAAGGCCCCTACAATGAGCAGTTCTTC. The complete variable domain, with remaining parts taken from reference TRBV19 and TRBJ2-1, reads DGGITQSPKYLFRKEGQNVTLSCEQNLNHDAMYWYRQDPGQGLRLIYYSQIVNDFQKGDIAEGYSVSREKKESFPLTVTSAQKNPTAFYLCASSGPGPTHQGPYNEQFFGPGTRLTVL.